Following are 21 T cell receptor beta chains from one sample sequenced in a study of pediatric ulcerative colitis. Sequencing used immunoSEQ multiplex PCR; TCRdb keeps in-frame clones, though not all of them. The repertoire holds 30,000 to 45,000 clones, with less than 90% as singletons. Sequencing input: blood. These receptors were collected from a girl aged 10-17 years with moderate ulcerative colitis.

The V gene is TRBV7-9, the J gene TRBJ1-6; D is ambiguous. Germline V gene data show CDR1 as SEHNR and CDR2 as FQNEAQ (reference sequence). The CDR3 sequence is 16 residues long. V gave up 3 bases and J gave up 0 bases, with 9 bases separating them. The CDR3 loop is CASSLREVSYNSPLHF. CDR3 bases: TGTGCCAGCAGCTTGAGGGAAGTCTCCTATAATTCACCCCTCCACTTT.

The chain combines TRBV5-1 with TRBJ2-1; no definite D call. With 3 bases removed from V and 7 bases from J, the gap between germline ends came to 8 bases. The germline V gene has CDR1 SGHRS and CDR2 YFSETQ. This CDR3 region has 12 residues. In nucleotides, the CDR3 is TGCGCCAGCAGCTGGATGAGGAATGAGCAGTTCTTC. Translating it yields CASSWMRNEQFF.

This chain uses TRBV30 with TRBJ2-5, with D perhaps matching TRBD1 or TRBD2 (6 bases each). CDR1 GTSNPN and CDR2 SVGIG come from the germline V gene (reference sequence). The CDR3 totals 13 residues. Trimming left V 2 bases short and J 5 bases short, with 12 bases between. The CDR3 DNA follows: TGTGCCTGGAGTAGGGGGGCCTTGGAGACCCAGTACTTC. This codes for CAWSRGALETQYF.

The chain combines TRBV19 with TRBJ2-1; no clear D. This CDR3 is 16 amino acids long. The germline V gene encodes CDR1 LNHDA and CDR2 SQIVND (reference sequence). The V end lost 3 bases, the J end lost 0 bases, and 12 bases lay between the germline ends. The CDR3 sequence is CASSIYAASSYNEQFF. The CDR3 region has the DNA TGTGCCAGTAGTATTTACGCCGCGAGCTCCTACAATGAGCAGTTCTTC. The whole variable domain, remainder taken from reference TRBV19 and TRBJ2-1, is DGGITQSPKYLFRKEGQNVTLSCEQNLNHDAMYWYRQDPGQGLRLIYYSQIVNDFQKGDIAEGYSVSREKKESFPLTVTSAQKNPTAFYLCASSIYAASSYNEQFFGPGTRLTVL.

J is TRBJ2-5 and V is TRBV5-1; a possible D gene is TRBD2 (5 bases). Trimming cost V 3 bases and J 0 bases, with 9 bases left between them. The CDR3 totals 14 residues. Germline V gene sequence: CDR1 SGHRS, CDR2 YFSETQ. Written as DNA, the CDR3 is TGCGCCAGCAGCTCCCCCGGGGACCAAGAGACCCAGTACTTC. As protein: CASSSPGDQETQYF.

This clone was found once. The CDR3, as DNA: TGTGCCAGCAGTGGGGACACACCGGTAAATCAGCCCCAGCATTTT. The encoded protein is CASSGDTPVNQPQHF. V gene TRBV25-1 combines with J gene TRBJ1-5, with a possible D match to TRBD1 (6 bases). This CDR3 has 15 amino acids. Deletions cut 4 bases from V and 4 bases from J, with 14 bases between. The germline CDR1 and CDR2 sequences are MGHDK and SYGVNS. Drawing the rest from reference TRBV25-1 and TRBJ1-5, the complete variable domain is EADIYQTPRYLVIGTGKKITLECSQTMGHDKMYWYQQDPGMELHLIHYSYGVNSTEKGDLSSESTVSRIRTEHFPLTLESARPSHTSQYLCASSGDTPVNQPQHFGDGTRLSIL.

This rearrangement joins TRBV7-8 to TRBJ2-7; 11 positions match TRBD1. Germline CDR1 and CDR2: SGHVS and FQNEAQ. V gave up 6 bases and J gave up 9 bases; unmatched junction bases: 13. CDR3 length: 15 residues. The CDR3 sequence is CASSLRLDRGPGQYF. The CDR3 region has the DNA TGTGCCAGCAGTCTAAGATTGGACAGGGGGCCGGGGCAGTACTTC.

The J gene is TRBJ2-7, the V gene TRBV5-1; unclear D gene. Germline CDR1 reads SGHRS; CDR2 reads YFSETQ. The CDR3 has 13 amino acids. Trimming took off 0 bases at V and 1 base at J, with 5 bases between the two ends. The CDR3 DNA is TGCGCCAGCAGCTTGGCGGTATCCTACGAGCAGTACTTC. It codes for CASSLAVSYEQYF.

This chain connects TRBV5-1 to TRBJ2-1; TRBD2 agrees at 12 bases. This CDR3 region has 14 residues. The germline CDR1 and CDR2 sequences are SGHRS and YFSETQ. V dropped 1 base and J dropped 7; count of bases not matched to a gene: 0. CDR3 sequence: CASSLTSGGNEQFF. CDR3 bases: TGCGCCAGCAGCTTGACTAGCGGGGGGAATGAGCAGTTCTTC.

The V and J genes are TRBV7-9 and TRBJ1-2; no definite D call. Per the germline V gene, CDR1 is SEHNR and CDR2 is FQNEAQ (reference sequence). This CDR3 has 11 residues. V lost 6 bases, J lost 6 bases, and 8 bases lay in between. The CDR3 loop is CASRRRDGYTF. DNA of the CDR3: TGTGCCAGCAGACGGAGGGATGGCTACACCTTC.

The chain joins TRBV30 to TRBJ1-3; possible D gene TRBD1, 6 bases. V lost 5 bases to trimming and J lost 2 bases, with 10 bases between them. Germline V gene sequence: CDR1 GTSNPN, CDR2 SVGIG (reference sequence). The CDR3 totals 13 residues. DNA for the CDR3: TGTGCCTGGGAAGGGGGAGCTGGAAACACCATATATTTT. It is translated as CAWEGGAGNTIYF.

A single count supports this clone. A much larger clonotype is one base distant, so this may be a read error. This chain joins TRBV7-2 and TRBJ2-7; 7 bases match TRBD1. The V gene end was trimmed by 5 bases and the J gene end by 3 bases; junction bases not matched to a gene: 7. The CDR3 has 14 amino acids. Germline V gives CDR1 SGHTA, CDR2 FQGNSA. CDR3 sequence (DNA): TGTGCCAGCAGCCACCGGGACAGAAACTACGAGCAGTACTTC. This translates into CASSHRDRNYEQYF.

The chain joins TRBV21-1 to TRBJ2-7; the DNA was not used to check the table's D call, TRBD2. TRBV21-1 constitutes a pseudogene. The CDR3 totals 15 residues. In DNA form, the CDR3 reads TGTGCCAGCAGCAAAGCCCCTAGCGGGAGCTACGAGCAGTACTTC. As protein: CASSKAPSGSYEQYF.

This clone is labeled as medium-sized. This rearrangement joins TRBV5-6 to TRBJ1-1; D is possibly TRBD1 (6 bases). Between the trimmed V and J ends, which lost 0 bases and 11 bases, there was a span of 20 bases. The V gene's germline CDR1 is SGHDT and CDR2 YYEEEE. The CDR3 has 15 amino acids. CDR3 sequence (DNA): TGTGCCAGCAGCTTGGAACAGGGAGCCAGGCCCCCGGCTTTCTTT. This gives the protein CASSLEQGARPPAFF. Complete variable domain (other parts from reference TRBV5-6 and TRBJ1-1): DAGVTQSPTHLIKTRGQQVTLRCSPKSGHDTVSWYQQALGQGPQFIFQYYEEEERQRGNFPDRFSGHQFPNYSSELNVNALLLGDSALYLCASSLEQGARPPAFFGQGTRLTVV.

CDR3 sequence: CASSESLYNQPQHF. The CDR3 nucleotides are TGTGCCAGCAGTGAAAGTCTGTACAATCAGCCCCAGCATTTT. The rearrangement joins TRBV6-1 to TRBJ1-5; D ambiguous. Trimming removed 2 bases at V and 3 bases at J, with 8 bases between. CDR1 and CDR2 (germline): MNHNS, SASEGT. The CDR3 sequence is 14 residues long.

The chain employs TRBV19 and TRBJ1-3, with a weak D call TRBD1 (6 bases). The CDR3 extends over 16 amino acids. Trimming pared 6 bases from V and 0 bases from J, leaving 15 bases between. CDR1 LNHDA and CDR2 SQIVND come from the germline V gene (reference sequence). CDR3 nucleotide sequence: TGTGCCAGTAGCTGGGGGCACCCGAGCTCTGGAAACACCATATATTTT. It encodes CASSWGHPSSGNTIYF.

The J gene is TRBJ2-7, the V gene TRBV19, with 9 bases aligning to TRBD1. The CDR3 runs to 14 residues. Germline CDR1 LNHDA, CDR2 SQIVND (reference sequence). The V and J ends lost 9 bases and 4 bases, in that order; junction bases with no gene match: 10. The CDR3 DNA reads TGTGCCAGCCAAACGACAGGGGGTATTTACGAGCAGTACTTC. Protein sequence: CASQTTGGIYEQYF.

This clone has more than one count but fewer than ten. The rearrangement links TRBV5-1 to TRBJ1-2; D perhaps matches TRBD1 (6 bases). CDR1 is SGHRS and CDR2 is YFSETQ in the germline V gene. V was shortened by 4 bases and J by 6 bases, with 16 bases between the two germline ends. This CDR3 comprises 14 residues. The CDR3 is CASSAARQENGYTF. CDR3 DNA: TGCGCCAGCAGCGCGGCTAGACAGGAGAATGGCTACACCTTC.

The chain uses TRBV29-1 and TRBJ1-1, with TRBD1 matching 9 bases. V was clipped by 7 bases and J by 0 bases; unmatched bases: 6. CDR1 and CDR2 from the germline V gene are SQVTM and ANQGSEA. This CDR3 comprises 14 residues. Here the CDR3 reads CSAPGQGLNTEAFF. In nucleotides, the CDR3 is TGCAGCGCCCCGGGACAGGGACTGAACACTGAAGCTTTCTTT.

CDR3 sequence reads: CASSQGLQGVNNEQFF. The CDR3 region has the DNA TGCGCCAGCAGCCAAGGTCTACAGGGGGTTAACAATGAGCAGTTCTTC. J is TRBJ2-1 and V is TRBV4-1; 8 nucleotides line up with TRBD1. This CDR3 spans 16 amino acids. CDR1 and CDR2 (germline): MGHRA, YSYEKL. Trimming removed 1 base from V and 5 bases from J; junction bases left unmatched: 7.

The J gene is TRBJ2-1, the V gene TRBV10-2, with a possible D match to TRBD1 (5 bases). The V end lost 5 bases, the J end lost 1 base, and 6 bases lay between the germline ends. Germline V gene data show CDR1 as WSHSY and CDR2 as SAAADI. The CDR3 runs 13 residues. CDR3 DNA sequence: TGCGCCAGCAGTCAGGGATCCTACAATGAGCAGTTCTTC. It yields the protein CASSQGSYNEQFF.